This is a list of T cell receptor beta chains from one sample in a study of CD8 T cells in ankylosing spondylitis. TCRdb ran MiXCR on the 5' RACE reads and lists one entry per CDR3 protein. The table shows some 220,000 distinct CDR3 sequences, with about 10% occurring only once. The sample consisted of blood, either unsorted or a sorted T cell fraction (not recorded which). These receptor sequences come from a male donor with ankylosing spondylitis or in good health (not recorded which). CDR3s include the opening cysteine and the closing phenylalanine or tryptophan. A D gene is named only where the DNA matches it firmly. Size tells how often a clone was seen (once, few, many) or the class of an expanded clone, and some rows leave it out.

J gene: TRBJ2-7
D gene: TRBD2
V gene: TRBV7-2
clone size: -
CDR3 protein: CASSIGLATSYEQYF
CDR3 DNA: TGTGCCAGCAGCATAGGACTAGCCACCTCCTACGAGCAGTACTTC

J gene: TRBJ2-1
D gene: TRBD2
V gene: TRBV23-1
clone size: few
CDR3 protein: CASSHPLLAGAWNEQFF
CDR3 DNA: TGCGCCAGCAGTCACCCACTCCTAGCGGGGGCTTGGAATGAGCAGTTCTTC

J gene: TRBJ1-2
D gene: -
V gene: TRBV9
clone size: many
CDR3 protein: CASSEDGEHGYTF
CDR3 DNA: TGTGCCAGCAGCGAAGACGGGGAGCATGGCTACACCTTC

J gene: TRBJ2-7
D gene: -
V gene: TRBV20-1
clone size: few
CDR3 protein: CSATFSGLKGDYEQYF
CDR3 DNA: TGCAGTGCTACCTTTTCGGGACTTAAGGGGGATTACGAGCAGTACTTC

J gene: TRBJ1-1
D gene: -
V gene: TRBV12-3/TRBV12-4
clone size: many
CDR3 protein: CASSSDWGGTEAFF
CDR3 DNA: TGTGCCAGCAGTTCCGACTGGGGGGGCACTGAAGCTTTCTTT

J gene: TRBJ2-1
D gene: TRBD1
V gene: TRBV19
clone size: -
CDR3 protein: CASSHGDSNNEQFF
CDR3 DNA: TGTGCCAGTAGTCACGGGGACAGCAACAATGAGCAGTTCTTC

J gene: TRBJ2-7
D gene: TRBD2
V gene: TRBV12-3/TRBV12-4
clone size: many
CDR3 protein: CASSPSGTIYEQYF
CDR3 DNA: TGTGCCAGCAGCCCCTCCGGGACTATCTACGAGCAGTACTTC

J gene: TRBJ2-2
D gene: -
V gene: TRBV5-1
clone size: many
CDR3 protein: CASSLRSNTGELFF
CDR3 DNA: TGCGCCAGCAGCTTGCGCAGTAACACCGGGGAGCTGTTTTTT

J gene: TRBJ2-7
D gene: TRBD2
V gene: TRBV29-1
clone size: many
CDR3 protein: CSVGRDHEQYF
CDR3 DNA: TGCAGCGTGGGGAGGGACCACGAGCAGTACTTC

J gene: TRBJ1-1
D gene: TRBD1
V gene: TRBV3-1
clone size: many
CDR3 protein: CASSQGTAFWMNTEAFF
CDR3 DNA: TGTGCCAGCAGCCAGGGGACAGCTTTCTGGATGAACACTGAAGCTTTCTTT

J gene: TRBJ2-2
D gene: -
V gene: TRBV7-2
clone size: many
CDR3 protein: CASSILANTGELFF
CDR3 DNA: TGTGCCAGCAGCATACTCGCGAACACCGGGGAGCTGTTTTTT

J gene: TRBJ2-3
D gene: TRBD1
V gene: TRBV25-1
clone size: many
CDR3 protein: CASASQQGDGDTDTQYF
CDR3 DNA: TGTGCCAGCGCTTCGCAACAGGGGGATGGGGACACAGATACGCAGTATTTT

J gene: TRBJ2-3
D gene: TRBD1
V gene: TRBV29-1
clone size: -
CDR3 protein: CSVVDRARTDTQYF
CDR3 DNA: TGCAGCGTCGTGGACAGGGCTCGCACAGATACGCAGTATTTT

J gene: TRBJ1-1
D gene: -
V gene: TRBV18
clone size: -
CDR3 protein: CASSREQGTNTETFF
CDR3 DNA: TGTGCCAGCTCACGCGAGCAGGGAACGAACACTGAAACTTTCTTT

J gene: TRBJ1-1
D gene: TRBD1
V gene: TRBV20-1
clone size: many
CDR3 protein: CSAPPDRALVGTEAFF
CDR3 DNA: TGCAGTGCGCCTCCGGACAGGGCTTTGGTGGGGACTGAAGCTTTCTTT

J gene: TRBJ1-2
D gene: -
V gene: TRBV24-1
clone size: few
CDR3 protein: CATSDLGRNYGYTF
CDR3 DNA: TGTGCCACCAGTGATTTGGGACGGAACTATGGCTACACCTTC

J gene: TRBJ1-6
D gene: TRBD1
V gene: TRBV5-1
clone size: few
CDR3 protein: CASRGTADSPLHF
CDR3 DNA: TGCGCCAGCAGGGGGACAGCGGATTCACCCCTCCACTTT

J gene: TRBJ2-5
D gene: -
V gene: TRBV7-9
clone size: few
CDR3 protein: CASTQGRVGETQYF
CDR3 DNA: TGTGCCAGCACCCAGGGCAGGGTGGGAGAGACCCAGTACTTC

J gene: TRBJ2-1
D gene: -
V gene: TRBV3-1
clone size: many
CDR3 protein: CASSQSWGEQFF
CDR3 DNA: TGTGCCAGCAGCCAGAGCTGGGGTGAGCAGTTCTTC

J gene: TRBJ1-6
D gene: -
V gene: TRBV7-8
clone size: -
CDR3 protein: CASSPRTGSNSPLHF
CDR3 DNA: TGTGCCAGCAGCCCCAGAACTGGCTCGAATTCACCCCTCCACTTT

J gene: TRBJ1-1
D gene: -
V gene: TRBV18
clone size: few
CDR3 protein: CASSLLQGSDTEAFF
CDR3 DNA: TGTGCCAGCTCACTCCTACAGGGCTCGGACACTGAAGCTTTCTTT

J gene: TRBJ1-2
D gene: -
V gene: TRBV5-1
clone size: -
CDR3 protein: CASKEGADGYTF
CDR3 DNA: TGCGCCAGCAAGGAAGGGGCGGATGGCTACACCTTC

J gene: TRBJ2-7
D gene: -
V gene: TRBV5-1
clone size: many
CDR3 protein: CASSYSPGDGAYEQYF
CDR3 DNA: TGCGCCAGTAGCTATTCCCCGGGGGACGGAGCCTACGAGCAGTACTTC

J gene: TRBJ2-4
D gene: -
V gene: TRBV3-1
clone size: many
CDR3 protein: CASSQEGLAKNIQYF
CDR3 DNA: TGTGCCAGCAGCCAAGAGGGACTAGCCAAAAACATTCAGTACTTC

J gene: TRBJ1-1
D gene: -
V gene: TRBV5-1
clone size: many
CDR3 protein: CASSLGQENTEAFF
CDR3 DNA: TGTGCCAGCAGTTTAGGCCAGGAGAACACTGAAGCTTTCTTT

J gene: TRBJ2-3
D gene: TRBD2
V gene: TRBV5-1
clone size: few
CDR3 protein: CASSLASGGPSTDTQYF
CDR3 DNA: TGCGCCAGCAGCTTGGCCTCGGGGGGGCCGAGCACAGATACGCAGTATTTT

J gene: TRBJ2-1
D gene: -
V gene: TRBV29-1
clone size: many
CDR3 protein: CSVPRDTGPSYNEQFF
CDR3 DNA: TGCAGCGTTCCCCGTGATACAGGGCCCTCCTACAATGAGCAGTTCTTC

J gene: TRBJ1-4
D gene: -
V gene: TRBV12-3/TRBV12-4
clone size: many
CDR3 protein: CASTHGGGLNEKLFF
CDR3 DNA: TGTGCCAGCACCCACGGGGGGGGGCTGAATGAAAAACTGTTTTTT

J gene: TRBJ2-7
D gene: -
V gene: TRBV5-1
clone size: many
CDR3 protein: CASSLDREYEQYF
CDR3 DNA: TGCGCCAGCAGCTTGGACAGGGAATACGAGCAGTACTTC

J gene: TRBJ2-1
D gene: -
V gene: TRBV20-1
clone size: many
CDR3 protein: CSARDGVDEQFF
CDR3 DNA: TGCAGTGCTAGAGATGGGGTGGATGAGCAGTTCTTC

J gene: TRBJ1-5
D gene: -
V gene: TRBV5-1
clone size: many
CDR3 protein: CASSLAGLRNQPQHF
CDR3 DNA: TGCGCCAGCAGCTTGGCAGGGTTGAGGAATCAGCCCCAGCATTTT

J gene: TRBJ2-1
D gene: -
V gene: TRBV11-2
clone size: few
CDR3 protein: CASSLEGAGNNEQFF
CDR3 DNA: TGTGCCAGCAGCTTAGAAGGGGCCGGCAACAATGAGCAGTTCTTC

J gene: TRBJ2-1
D gene: TRBD2
V gene: TRBV5-1
clone size: many
CDR3 protein: CASSLGLAGEGEQFF
CDR3 DNA: TGCGCCAGCAGCTTGGGACTAGCGGGAGAGGGTGAGCAGTTCTTC

J gene: TRBJ1-4
D gene: -
V gene: TRBV25-1
clone size: many
CDR3 protein: CASSPGNSRGSTNEKLFF
CDR3 DNA: TGTGCCAGCAGCCCGGGGAACAGCCGAGGGTCAACTAATGAAAAACTGTTTTTT

J gene: TRBJ2-6
D gene: -
V gene: TRBV15
clone size: many
CDR3 protein: CATSLGDSGANVLTF
CDR3 DNA: TGTGCCACCTCGCTTGGAGACTCTGGGGCCAACGTCCTGACTTTC

J gene: TRBJ2-1
D gene: -
V gene: TRBV20-1
clone size: many
CDR3 protein: CSARTDVSSYNEQFF
CDR3 DNA: TGCAGTGCAAGGACAGATGTGAGCTCCTACAATGAGCAGTTCTTC

J gene: TRBJ2-7
D gene: -
V gene: TRBV10-2
clone size: many
CDR3 protein: CASKSGASSYEQYF
CDR3 DNA: TGCGCCAGCAAGTCCGGCGCAAGCTCCTACGAGCAGTACTTC

J gene: TRBJ2-3
D gene: -
V gene: TRBV15
clone size: many
CDR3 protein: CATSRGGRTEDTQYF
CDR3 DNA: TGTGCCACCAGCAGAGGAGGGAGAACAGAAGATACGCAGTATTTT

J gene: TRBJ2-7
D gene: TRBD2
V gene: TRBV11-3
clone size: -
CDR3 protein: CASSSDGSGGAREQYF
CDR3 DNA: TGTGCCAGCAGCTCAGATGGAAGCGGGGGGGCCAGGGAGCAGTACTTC

J gene: TRBJ2-2
D gene: -
V gene: TRBV25-1
clone size: many
CDR3 protein: CANRDSNTGELFF
CDR3 DNA: TGTGCCAACCGGGACTCTAACACCGGGGAGCTGTTTTTT

J gene: TRBJ2-1
D gene: -
V gene: TRBV5-1
clone size: many
CDR3 protein: CASSRGGSSSYNEQFF
CDR3 DNA: TGCGCCAGCAGCCGGGGCGGCTCAAGCTCCTACAATGAGCAGTTCTTC

J gene: TRBJ2-2
D gene: -
V gene: TRBV12-3/TRBV12-4
clone size: many
CDR3 protein: CASSLEGGWTGELFF
CDR3 DNA: TGTGCCAGCAGTTTGGAGGGGGGCTGGACCGGGGAGCTGTTTTTT

J gene: TRBJ2-7
D gene: -
V gene: TRBV5-1
clone size: many
CDR3 protein: CASSSEGGNYEQYF
CDR3 DNA: TGCGCCAGCAGCTCAGAGGGAGGAAACTACGAGCAGTACTTC

J gene: TRBJ1-1
D gene: -
V gene: TRBV18
clone size: -
CDR3 protein: CASSPQHQAPTEAFF
CDR3 DNA: TGTGCCAGCTCACCACAACACCAAGCCCCCACTGAAGCTTTCTTT

J gene: TRBJ2-3
D gene: TRBD2
V gene: TRBV5-1
clone size: many
CDR3 protein: CASSLEAGDSTDTQYF
CDR3 DNA: TGCGCCAGCAGCCTGGAAGCGGGAGACAGCACAGATACGCAGTATTTT

J gene: TRBJ2-7
D gene: -
V gene: TRBV4-2
clone size: few
CDR3 protein: CASSQVIPPGLASYEQYF
CDR3 DNA: TGTGCCAGCAGCCAAGTGATTCCGCCGGGCCTAGCGTCCTACGAGCAGTACTTC

J gene: TRBJ1-5
D gene: -
V gene: TRBV12-3/TRBV12-4
clone size: many
CDR3 protein: CASQGTRGQPQHF
CDR3 DNA: TGTGCCAGCCAAGGGACGAGAGGGCAGCCCCAGCATTTT

J gene: TRBJ1-5
D gene: -
V gene: TRBV21-1
clone size: many
CDR3 protein: CASSIRQGWDQPQHF
CDR3 DNA: TGTGCCAGCAGCATCAGACAGGGTTGGGATCAGCCCCAGCATTTT

J gene: TRBJ2-7
D gene: -
V gene: TRBV7-6
clone size: many
CDR3 protein: CASSFRTVGEQYF
CDR3 DNA: TGTGCCAGCAGCTTCAGGACTGTTGGCGAGCAGTACTTC

J gene: TRBJ1-4
D gene: -
V gene: TRBV12-3/TRBV12-4
clone size: few
CDR3 protein: CASSFKRGDKLFF
CDR3 DNA: TGTGCCAGCAGTTTTAAACGCGGGGACAAACTGTTTTTT

J gene: TRBJ2-3
D gene: TRBD2
V gene: TRBV6-1
clone size: -
CDR3 protein: CASRVSGGTDTQYF
CDR3 DNA: TGTGCCAGCAGGGTTAGCGGGGGAACAGATACGCAGTATTTT

J gene: TRBJ1-2
D gene: TRBD1
V gene: TRBV20-1
clone size: many
CDR3 protein: CSARTGGFPYGYTF
CDR3 DNA: TGCAGTGCCCGGACAGGGGGGTTCCCTTATGGCTACACCTTC

J gene: TRBJ2-3
D gene: -
V gene: TRBV12-3/TRBV12-4
clone size: many
CDR3 protein: CASRRRTTDTQYF
CDR3 DNA: TGTGCCAGCAGGCGACGGACGACAGATACGCAGTATTTT

J gene: TRBJ2-7
D gene: TRBD2
V gene: TRBV30
clone size: many
CDR3 protein: CASGLAGSYEQYF
CDR3 DNA: TGTGCCTCGGGACTAGCGGGGTCCTACGAGCAGTACTTC

J gene: TRBJ2-1
D gene: TRBD2
V gene: TRBV6-5
clone size: -
CDR3 protein: CASSYGLAGGDEQFF
CDR3 DNA: TGTGCCAGCAGTTACGGGCTAGCGGGAGGAGATGAGCAGTTCTTC

J gene: TRBJ2-3
D gene: -
V gene: TRBV7-9
clone size: -
CDR3 protein: CATSFRRELSTDTQYF
CDR3 DNA: TGTGCCACCTCCTTTAGGAGGGAGCTAAGCACAGATACGCAGTATTTT

J gene: TRBJ1-1
D gene: -
V gene: TRBV12-3/TRBV12-4
clone size: many
CDR3 protein: CASIPFLGITTEAFF
CDR3 DNA: TGTGCCAGCATACCTTTCCTCGGGATCACCACTGAAGCTTTCTTT

J gene: TRBJ1-6
D gene: -
V gene: TRBV30
clone size: many
CDR3 protein: CARRASSSYNSPLHF
CDR3 DNA: TGTGCCAGAAGGGCCTCAAGCTCCTATAATTCACCCCTCCACTTT

J gene: TRBJ2-3
D gene: -
V gene: TRBV4-1
clone size: many
CDR3 protein: CASSHATTPTDTQYF
CDR3 DNA: TGCGCCAGCAGCCACGCGACTACCCCCACAGATACGCAGTATTTT